This T cell receptor (beta chain) stems from a study of blood T cell repertoires in COVID-19. Each participant's cohort was designated according to participant-reported clinical history. Clones were read by immunoSEQ multiplex PCR, and TCRdb kept only the in-frame ones, dropping some. The sample shows roughly 160,000 clones, roughly 90% of them seen only once. V lost 5 bases and J lost 4, with 13 bases in between. CDR3 length: 14 amino acids. Germline CDR1 SGHVS, CDR2 FNYEAQ. J is TRBJ2-3 and V is TRBV7-6, with unresolved D. The receptor was derived from a woman in her 50s who had recovered from COVID-19. Sequenced: PBMCs or T cells enriched from blood (not recorded which). The CDR3 DNA sequence: TGTGCCAGCAGCCAAGGCCTGGCGGCAGATACGCAGTATTTT. It is translated as CASSQGLAADTQYF.